The rows below give T cell receptor beta chains drawn from one sample of a study of blood T cell repertoires in COVID-19. Profiling relied on immunoSEQ multiplex PCR, and the TCRdb table lists in-frame clones only, not all of them. The sample lists around 130,000 clones, roughly 84% occurring once. Sequencing was performed on PBMCs or T cells enriched from blood (not recorded which). These receptors were obtained from a woman aged 30 to 39 who had recovered from COVID-19. The CDR3 runs from the conserved cysteine through the conserved F or W. The D gene is left open where the match is weak. The size field is filled for only some rows; it gives once, few, many or a size class.

clone size	D gene	V gene	J gene	CDR3 DNA	CDR3 protein
-	TRBD2	TRBV14	TRBJ2-3	TGTGCCAGCAGCCAAGTGCTAGCGGGAGGAGCAGATACGCAGTATTTT	CASSQVLAGGADTQYF
-	TRBD1	TRBV6-5	TRBJ1-3	TGTGCCAGCAGCAAGGCAGGGGGTTCTGGAAACACCATATATTTT	CASSKAGGSGNTIYF
-	TRBD2	TRBV2	TRBJ2-1	TGTGCCAGCAGGCCTAACGGGGAGGGCCATGAGCAGTTCTTC	CASRPNGEGHEQFF
-	-	TRBV7-9	TRBJ2-5	TGTGCCAGCAGTACCATGAGGCGCCAAGAGACCCAGTACTTC	CASSTMRRQETQYF
-	-	TRBV19	TRBJ1-6	TGTGCCAGTAGTAGCGTAGGGGGATTGAATTCACCCCTCCACTTT	CASSSVGGLNSPLHF
-	-	TRBV27	TRBJ1-6	TGTGCCAGCAGGGAGTTGGGGGCCCCTAATAATTCACCCCTCCACTTT	CASRELGAPNNSPLHF
few	-	TRBV2	TRBJ2-2	TGTGCCAGCAGCACTATACAGGGGAACACCGGGGAGCTGTTTTTT	CASSTIQGNTGELFF
-	TRBD2	TRBV27	TRBJ2-7	TGTGCCAGCAGTTTATCGGGAGTGGGCGGGAGGGCCTACGAGCAGTACTTC	CASSLSGVGGRAYEQYF
-	-	TRBV19	TRBJ2-1	TGTGCCAGTAGTTGGACACCTCAGTCCAATGAGCAGTTCTTC	CASSWTPQSNEQFF
-	-	TRBV27	TRBJ2-1	TGTGCCAGCAGTTTAAGGGACACCGTATACAATGAGCAGTTCTTC	CASSLRDTVYNEQFF
once	-	TRBV28	TRBJ1-2	TGTGCCAGCAGCCTTGGCCCAAGGCTGGGCGGGGGGGGCTACACCTTC	CASSLGPRLGGGGYTF
-	-	TRBV5-4	TRBJ2-3	TGTGCCAGCAGCTTGGGGCGGTCCGGGGATACGCAGTATTTT	CASSLGRSGDTQYF
-	-	TRBV6-2/TRBV6-3	TRBJ1-5	TGTGCCAGCAGTTACTCTTATAGCAATCAGCCCCAGCATTTT	CASSYSYSNQPQHF
-	-	TRBV23-1	TRBJ2-7	TGCGCCAGCAGTCAAACAACAGGGCAGAGGGCCCCCTACGAGCAGTACTTC	CASSQTTGQRAPYEQYF
-	TRBD1	TRBV13	TRBJ2-7	TGTGCCAGCAGCTTAGAATCCCAACAAGGGGACAGGTACGAGCAGTACTTC	CASSLESQQGDRYEQYF
many	TRBD1	TRBV5-1	TRBJ1-5	TGCGCCAGCAGCCCAACAGGGGGCAACAAGCCCCAGCATTTT	CASSPTGGNKPQHF
-	TRBD2	TRBV3-1/TRBV3-2	TRBJ2-1	TGTGCCAGCAGCCCTAGCGGGAACTCCTACAATGAGCAGTTCTTC	CASSPSGNSYNEQFF
-	-	TRBV9	TRBJ2-1	TGTGCCAGCAGCGTGGGGAGTCTTAACAATGAGCAGTTCTTC	CASSVGSLNNEQFF
-	TRBD1	TRBV7-9	TRBJ2-5	TGTGCCAGCAGCGAAAACAGGGGGCTAGAGACCCAGTACTTC	CASSENRGLETQYF